This TCR beta chain was sequenced during a study of T cell repertoires in aging, cancer and after chemotherapy. Study background: Six age groups, ranging from 30 or younger to 70 or older, included the donors. Pre- and post-chemotherapy samples were paired from chronic lymphocytic leukemia patients treated with fludarabine- or bendamustine-based regimens.

Germline V gene data show CDR1 as MNHEY and CDR2 as SVGAGI. This CDR3 is 12 amino acids long. Trimming left V 4 bases short and J 12 bases short, with 13 bases between. Sample share makes this clonotype medium-sized. The antigen is unknown. Rearranged V-D-J TRB sequences were amplified with a mixed TRB-A/B primer pool. TCRdb processed the multiplex PCR reads anew with MiXCR; each CDR3 protein has one entry. The sample has 9,000 or so distinct CDR3 sequences, roughly a quarter seen once. Study-wide results and limits: Immunological memory after chemotherapy cannot be judged from the repertoire data. Thymic emigration or peripheral T cell expansion may be impaired by lymphoid organ infiltration in hematological cancer.

The template was genomic DNA from peripheral blood, not RNA. Sequences were obtained from blood. J is TRBJ2-1 and V is TRBV6-5; a weak D match, TRBD2 (5 bases). The receptor was isolated from a human donor with a blood cancer. The donor label of this sample is uncertain. CDR3 protein: CASSSTVRGQFF. CDR3 sequence (DNA): TGTGCCAGCAGTTCCACGGTCCGGGGGCAGTTCTTC.